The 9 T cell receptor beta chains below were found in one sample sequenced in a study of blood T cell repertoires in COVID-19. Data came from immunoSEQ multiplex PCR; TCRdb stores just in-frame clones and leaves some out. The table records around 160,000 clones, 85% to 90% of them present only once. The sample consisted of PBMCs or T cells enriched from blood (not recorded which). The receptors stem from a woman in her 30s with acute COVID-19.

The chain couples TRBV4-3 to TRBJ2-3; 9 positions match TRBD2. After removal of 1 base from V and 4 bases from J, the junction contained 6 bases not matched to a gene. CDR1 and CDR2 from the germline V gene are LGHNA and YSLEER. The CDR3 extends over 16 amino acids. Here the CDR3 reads CASSQAIASGADTQYF. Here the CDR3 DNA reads TGCGCCAGCAGCCAAGCTATTGCTAGCGGGGCAGATACGCAGTATTTT.

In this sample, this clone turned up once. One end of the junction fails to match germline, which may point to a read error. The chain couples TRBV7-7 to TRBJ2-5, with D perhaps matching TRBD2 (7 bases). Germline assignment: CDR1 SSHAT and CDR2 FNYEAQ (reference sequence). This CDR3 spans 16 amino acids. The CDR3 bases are TGTGCTAGCAGCCGAGGGGGGGGGCAAGGAATCGAGACCCAGTACTTC. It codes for CASSRGGGQGIETQYF.

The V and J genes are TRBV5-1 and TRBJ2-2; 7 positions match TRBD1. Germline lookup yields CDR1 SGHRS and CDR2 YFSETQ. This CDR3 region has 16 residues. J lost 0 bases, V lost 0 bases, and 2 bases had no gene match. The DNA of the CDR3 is TGCGCCAGCAGCTTGGTGCAGGGGGCGAACACCGGGGAGCTGTTTTTT. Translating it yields CASSLVQGANTGELFF.

CDR3 sequence: CASSSTGGFEETQYF. The DNA for the CDR3 is TGTGCCAGCAGCTCGACAGGGGGCTTTGAAGAGACCCAGTACTTC. The V call is TRBV5-4, the J call TRBJ2-5; 10 positions agree with TRBD1. V was pared by 3 bases and J by 3 bases, with 5 bases of the junction left unmatched. In germline, CDR1 is SGHNT, CDR2 YYREEE (reference sequence). CDR3 length equals 15 residues.

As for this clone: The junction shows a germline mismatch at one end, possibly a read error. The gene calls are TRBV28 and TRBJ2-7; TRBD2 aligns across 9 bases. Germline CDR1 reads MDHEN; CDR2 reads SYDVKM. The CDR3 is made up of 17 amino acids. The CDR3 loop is CASSLCRTSVPSCEQYF. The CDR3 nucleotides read TGTGCCAGCAGTTTATGCCGGACTAGCGTTCCCTCCTGCGAGCAGTACTTC.

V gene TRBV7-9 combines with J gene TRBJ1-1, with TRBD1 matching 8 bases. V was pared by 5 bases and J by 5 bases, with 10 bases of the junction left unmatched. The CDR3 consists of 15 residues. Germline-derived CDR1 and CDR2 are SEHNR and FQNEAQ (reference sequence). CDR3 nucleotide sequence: TGTGCCAGCAGCGCCCGACAGGGGACGGGGACTGAAGCTTTCTTT. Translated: CASSARQGTGTEAFF.

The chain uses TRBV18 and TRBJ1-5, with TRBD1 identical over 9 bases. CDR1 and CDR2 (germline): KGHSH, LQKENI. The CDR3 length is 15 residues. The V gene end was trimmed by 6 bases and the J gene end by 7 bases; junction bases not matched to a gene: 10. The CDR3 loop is CASSLRDRAFQPQHF. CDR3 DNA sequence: TGTGCCAGCTCCCTCCGGGACAGGGCTTTCCAGCCCCAGCATTTT. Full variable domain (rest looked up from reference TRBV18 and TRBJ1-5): NAGVMQNPRHLVRRRGQEARLRCSPMKGHSHVYWYRQLPEEGLKFMVYLQKENIIDESGMPKERFSAEFPKEGPSILRIQQVVRGDSAAYFCASSLRDRAFQPQHFGDGTRLSIL.

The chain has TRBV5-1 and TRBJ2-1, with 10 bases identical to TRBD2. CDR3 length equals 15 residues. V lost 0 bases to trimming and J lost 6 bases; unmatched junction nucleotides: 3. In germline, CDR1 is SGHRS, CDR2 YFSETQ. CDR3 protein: CASSLASGSFNEQFF. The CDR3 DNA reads TGCGCCAGCAGCTTGGCTAGCGGGAGTTTCAATGAGCAGTTCTTC. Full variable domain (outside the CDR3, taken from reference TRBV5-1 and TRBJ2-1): KAGVTQTPRYLIKTRGQQVTLSCSPISGHRSVSWYQQTPGQGLQFLFEYFSETQRNKGNFPGRFSGRQFSNSRSEMNVSTLELGDSALYLCASSLASGSFNEQFFGPGTRLTVL.

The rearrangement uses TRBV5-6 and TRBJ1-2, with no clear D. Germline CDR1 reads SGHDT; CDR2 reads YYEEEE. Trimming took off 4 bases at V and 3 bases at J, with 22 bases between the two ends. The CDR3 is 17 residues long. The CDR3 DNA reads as TGTGCCAGCAGCACCACCCAGTGGGCGAAGGTACACTATGGCTACACCTTC. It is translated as CASSTTQWAKVHYGYTF.